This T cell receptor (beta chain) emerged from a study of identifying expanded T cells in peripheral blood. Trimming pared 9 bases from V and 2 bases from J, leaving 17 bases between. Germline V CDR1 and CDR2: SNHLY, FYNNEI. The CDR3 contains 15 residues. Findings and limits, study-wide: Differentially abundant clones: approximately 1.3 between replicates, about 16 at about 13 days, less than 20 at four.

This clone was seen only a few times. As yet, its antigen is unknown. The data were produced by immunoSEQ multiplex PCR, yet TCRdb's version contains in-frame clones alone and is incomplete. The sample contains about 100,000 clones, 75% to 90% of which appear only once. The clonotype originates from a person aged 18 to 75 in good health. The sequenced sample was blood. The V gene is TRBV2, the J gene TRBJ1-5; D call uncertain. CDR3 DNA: TGTGCCAGTAAAAGGACTCCTGGAGGCAATCAGCCCCAGCATTTT. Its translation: CASKRTPGGNQPQHF.